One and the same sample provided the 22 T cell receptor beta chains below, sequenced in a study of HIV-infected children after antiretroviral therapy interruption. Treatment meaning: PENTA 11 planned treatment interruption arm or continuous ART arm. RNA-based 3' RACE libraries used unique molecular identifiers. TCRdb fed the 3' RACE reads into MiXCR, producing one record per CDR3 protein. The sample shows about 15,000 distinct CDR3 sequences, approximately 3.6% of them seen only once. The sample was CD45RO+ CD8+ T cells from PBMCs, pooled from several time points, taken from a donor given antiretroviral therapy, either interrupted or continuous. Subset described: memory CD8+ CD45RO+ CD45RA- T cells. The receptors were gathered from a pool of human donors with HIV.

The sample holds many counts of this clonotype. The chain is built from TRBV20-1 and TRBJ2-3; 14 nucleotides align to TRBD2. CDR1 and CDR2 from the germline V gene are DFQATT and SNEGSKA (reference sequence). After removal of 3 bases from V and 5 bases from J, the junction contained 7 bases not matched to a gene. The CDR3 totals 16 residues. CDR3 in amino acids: CSASGTSGGPGDTQYF. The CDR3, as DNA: TGCAGTGCTAGTGGGACTAGCGGGGGCCCGGGAGATACGCAGTATTTT.

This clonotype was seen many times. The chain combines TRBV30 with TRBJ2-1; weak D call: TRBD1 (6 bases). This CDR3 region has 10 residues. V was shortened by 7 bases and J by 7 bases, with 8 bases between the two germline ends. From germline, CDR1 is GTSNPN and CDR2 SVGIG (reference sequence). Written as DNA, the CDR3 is TGTGCCTACAGGGTGAATGAGCAGTTCTTC. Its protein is CAYRVNEQFF.

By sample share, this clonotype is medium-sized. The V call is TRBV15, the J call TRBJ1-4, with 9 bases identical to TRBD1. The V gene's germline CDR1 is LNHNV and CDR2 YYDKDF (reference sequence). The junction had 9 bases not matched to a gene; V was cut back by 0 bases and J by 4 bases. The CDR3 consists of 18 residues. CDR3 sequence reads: CATSRDRGGTGFNEKLFF. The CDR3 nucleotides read TGTGCCACCAGCAGAGATCGTGGGGGGACAGGGTTTAATGAAAAACTGTTTTTT.

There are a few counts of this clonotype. The CDR3 nucleotides read TGTGCCAGCAGCCCGAGGGACACAATAATATACGAGCAGTACTTC. Its translation is CASSPRDTIIYEQYF. This rearrangement joins TRBV11-2 to TRBJ2-7; D might be TRBD1 (6 bases). This CDR3 comprises 15 residues. Germline V lookup: CDR1 SGHAT, CDR2 FQNNGV. Trimming removed 5 bases from V and 4 bases from J, with 18 bases in between.

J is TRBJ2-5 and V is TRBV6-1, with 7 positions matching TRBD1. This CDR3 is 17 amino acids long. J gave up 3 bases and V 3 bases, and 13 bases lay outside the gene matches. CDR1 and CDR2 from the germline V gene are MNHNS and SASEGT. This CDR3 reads CASSDRITGAEKETQYF. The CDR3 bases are TGTGCCAGCAGTGATAGGATTACAGGGGCGGAGAAAGAGACCCAGTACTTC.

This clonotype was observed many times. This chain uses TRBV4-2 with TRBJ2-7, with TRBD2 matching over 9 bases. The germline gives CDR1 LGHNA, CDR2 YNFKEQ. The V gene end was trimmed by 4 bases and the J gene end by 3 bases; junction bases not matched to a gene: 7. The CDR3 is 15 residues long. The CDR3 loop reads CASSPIAGEVYEQYF. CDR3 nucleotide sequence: TGTGCCAGCAGCCCTATAGCGGGAGAGGTCTACGAGCAGTACTTC.

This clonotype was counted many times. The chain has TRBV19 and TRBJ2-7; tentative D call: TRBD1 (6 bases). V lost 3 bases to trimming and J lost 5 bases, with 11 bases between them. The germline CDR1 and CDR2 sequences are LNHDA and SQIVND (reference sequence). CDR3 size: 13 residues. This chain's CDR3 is CASSMARGHEQYF. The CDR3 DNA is TGTGCCAGTAGTATGGCCAGGGGCCACGAGCAGTACTTC.

The CDR3 DNA follows: TGTGCCAGCATAAGCCCGGGAGATACGCAGTATTTT. Translating it yields CASISPGDTQYF. The J gene is TRBJ2-3, the V gene TRBV7-9; D ambiguous. Deletions cut 7 bases from V and 5 bases from J, with 10 bases between. The CDR3 is 12 residues long. The germline CDR1 and CDR2 sequences are SEHNR and FQNEAQ (reference sequence).

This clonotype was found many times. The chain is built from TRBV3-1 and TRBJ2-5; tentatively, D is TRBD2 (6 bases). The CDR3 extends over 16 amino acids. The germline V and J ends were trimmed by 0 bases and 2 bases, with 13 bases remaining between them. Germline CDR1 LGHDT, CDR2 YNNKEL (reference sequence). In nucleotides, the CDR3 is TGTGCCAGCAGCCAAGATTTAGCGGAGGTACAAGAGACCCAGTACTTC. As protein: CASSQDLAEVQETQYF.

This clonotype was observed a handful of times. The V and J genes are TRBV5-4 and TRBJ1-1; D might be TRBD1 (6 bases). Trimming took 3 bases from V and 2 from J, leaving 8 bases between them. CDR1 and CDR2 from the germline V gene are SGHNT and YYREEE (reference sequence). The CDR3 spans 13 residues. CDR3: CASSWDKNTEAFF. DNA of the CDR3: TGTGCCAGCAGCTGGGACAAAAACACTGAAGCTTTCTTT.

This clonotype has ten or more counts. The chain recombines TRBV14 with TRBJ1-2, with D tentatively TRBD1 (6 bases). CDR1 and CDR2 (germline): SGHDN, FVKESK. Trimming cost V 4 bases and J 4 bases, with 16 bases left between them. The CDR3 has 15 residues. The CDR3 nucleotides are TGTGCCAGCAGCCCACGACAGGAACCCATCTATGGCTACACCTTC. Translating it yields CASSPRQEPIYGYTF.

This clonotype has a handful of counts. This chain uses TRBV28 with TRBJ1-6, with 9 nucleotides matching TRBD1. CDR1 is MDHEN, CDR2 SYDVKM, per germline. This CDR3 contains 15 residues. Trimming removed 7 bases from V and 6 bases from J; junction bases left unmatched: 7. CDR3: CASTLDRGANSPLHF. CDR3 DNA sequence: TGTGCCAGCACCTTGGACAGGGGCGCTAATTCACCCCTCCACTTT.

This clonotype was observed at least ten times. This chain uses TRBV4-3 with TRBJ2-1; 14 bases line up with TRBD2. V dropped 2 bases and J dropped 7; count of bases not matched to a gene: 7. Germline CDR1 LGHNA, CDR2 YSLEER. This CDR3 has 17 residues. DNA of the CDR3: TGCGCCAGCAGCCAACGCGAGGGACTAGCGGGGGTGAATGAGCAGTTCTTC. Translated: CASSQREGLAGVNEQFF.

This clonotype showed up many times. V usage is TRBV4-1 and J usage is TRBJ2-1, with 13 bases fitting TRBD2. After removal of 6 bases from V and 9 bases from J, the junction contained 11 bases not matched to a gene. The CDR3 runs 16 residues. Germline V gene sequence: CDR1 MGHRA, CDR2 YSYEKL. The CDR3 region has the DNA TGCGCCAGCAGATCCCCCACTAGCGGGGGGGCGGGTGAGCAGTTCTTC. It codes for CASRSPTSGGAGEQFF.

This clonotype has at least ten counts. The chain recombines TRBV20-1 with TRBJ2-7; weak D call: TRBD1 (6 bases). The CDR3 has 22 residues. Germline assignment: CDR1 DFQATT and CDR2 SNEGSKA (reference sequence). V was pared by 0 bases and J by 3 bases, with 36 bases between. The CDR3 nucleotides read TGCAGTGCTAGAGAGGCGAAACCCCCGGGCGCGGTTGTTGGGACAACCTTCTACGAGCAGTACTTC. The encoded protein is CSAREAKPPGAVVGTTFYEQYF.

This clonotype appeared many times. CDR3 coding DNA: TGTGCCAGCAGTCCCGAGCAGTATCTGGAGTATGGCTACACCTTC. Its protein is CASSPEQYLEYGYTF. This chain uses TRBV12-3 or TRBV12-4 with TRBJ1-2, with D hard to call. This CDR3 has 15 amino acids. The germline V and J ends were trimmed by 5 bases and 5 bases, with 18 bases remaining between them.

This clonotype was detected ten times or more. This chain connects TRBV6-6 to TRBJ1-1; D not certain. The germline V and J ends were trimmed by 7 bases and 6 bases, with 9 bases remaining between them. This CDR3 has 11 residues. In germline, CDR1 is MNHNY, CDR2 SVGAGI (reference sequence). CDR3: CASIAGAEAFF. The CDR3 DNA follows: TGTGCCAGCATCGCTGGAGCTGAAGCTTTCTTT.

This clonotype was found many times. The CDR3 loop is CASSARGLDGELFF. CDR3 nucleotide sequence: TGTGCCAGCAGCGCGAGGGGGCTTGACGGGGAGCTGTTTTTT. This chain links TRBV13 with TRBJ2-2; 7 nucleotides align to TRBD1. V lost 5 bases and J lost 7; bases outside the gene matches: 7. From germline, CDR1 is PRHDT and CDR2 FYEKMQ (reference sequence). The CDR3 spans 14 residues.

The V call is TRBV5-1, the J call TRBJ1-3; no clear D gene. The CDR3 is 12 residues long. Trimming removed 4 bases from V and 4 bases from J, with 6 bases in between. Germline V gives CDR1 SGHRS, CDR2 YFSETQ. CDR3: CASSPGGNTIYF. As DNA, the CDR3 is TGCGCCAGCAGCCCGGGGGGAAACACCATATATTTT.

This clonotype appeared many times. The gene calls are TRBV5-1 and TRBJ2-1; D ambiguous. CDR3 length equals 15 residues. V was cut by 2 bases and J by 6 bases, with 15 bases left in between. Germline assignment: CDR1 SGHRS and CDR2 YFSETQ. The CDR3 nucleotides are TGCGCCAGCAGCTTTGGTGAGGTATCGGGCAATGAGCAGTTCTTC. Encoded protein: CASSFGEVSGNEQFF.

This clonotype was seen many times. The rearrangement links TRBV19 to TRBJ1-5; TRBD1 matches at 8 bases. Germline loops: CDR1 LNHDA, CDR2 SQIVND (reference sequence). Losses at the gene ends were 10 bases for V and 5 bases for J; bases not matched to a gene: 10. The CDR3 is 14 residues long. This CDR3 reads CATSSDRVDQPQHF. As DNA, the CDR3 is TGTGCCACATCGTCGGACAGGGTGGATCAGCCCCAGCATTTT.

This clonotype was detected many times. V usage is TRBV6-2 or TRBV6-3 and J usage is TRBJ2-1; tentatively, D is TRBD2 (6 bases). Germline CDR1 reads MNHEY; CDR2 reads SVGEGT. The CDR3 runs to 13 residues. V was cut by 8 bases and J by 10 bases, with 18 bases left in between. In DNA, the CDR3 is TGTGCCAGCGAGGGCCCCCCTAGCGACGAGCAGTTCTTC. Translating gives CASEGPPSDEQFF.